The 27 T cell receptor beta chains below all came from one sample that was sequenced in a study of vaccination effects on CD4 cells after COVID-19. Antigens for these TCRs are unknown. Libraries were prepared by immunoSEQ multiplex PCR; TCRdb keeps only in-frame clonotypes and omits some of them. There are about 47,000 clones in the sample; 76% occur only once, and 12% lies in the top ten. Cells that had been cultured for 10 days were the source of isolated CD4+ T cells. The specimen was CD4+ T cells from PBMCs cultured without peptide, collected before COVID-19 vaccination. The receptors come from a human donor who had a prior SARS-CoV-2 infection.

This clone was seen only a few times. The chain employs TRBV9 and TRBJ2-1, with TRBD1 matching over 7 bases. With 4 bases clipped from V and 0 bases from J, the junction kept 7 bases outside the gene matches. The germline V gene has CDR1 SGDLS and CDR2 YYNGEE. This CDR3 region has 16 residues. The CDR3 loop is CASSPRQGSSYNEQFF. In DNA, the CDR3 is TGTGCCAGCAGCCCCCGACAGGGCAGCTCCTACAATGAGCAGTTCTTC.

This clone has just one count. The chain employs TRBV9 and TRBJ2-7; no clear D. Looked up from germline, CDR1 is SGDLS and CDR2 is YYNGEE. V dropped 2 bases and J dropped 3 bases, with 15 bases sitting between them. The CDR3 extends over 15 amino acids. This CDR3 is CASSVKASASYEQYF. Here the CDR3 DNA reads TGTGCCAGCAGCGTCAAAGCTTCGGCTAGCTACGAGCAGTACTTC.

The chain employs TRBV15 and TRBJ1-3, with D maybe TRBD1 (5 bases). The V gene lost 0 bases and the J gene lost 1 base, with 13 bases spanning the gap. This CDR3 spans 17 amino acids. The germline gives CDR1 LNHNV, CDR2 YYDKDF (reference sequence). CDR3 residues: CATSRDTIAGSGNTIYF. CDR3 DNA: TGTGCCACCAGCAGAGATACGATAGCAGGGTCTGGAAACACCATATATTTT.

This clone has a single count. The rearrangement joins TRBV7-9 to TRBJ2-2, with a tentative D call TRBD2 (6 bases). Germline assignment: CDR1 SEHNR and CDR2 FQNEAQ (reference sequence). V lost 5 bases and J 5 bases, leaving 15 bases between the germline ends. The CDR3 is 15 residues long. CDR3 nucleotide sequence: TGTGCCAGCAGCGCCCCGGCGGGGAGAACCGGGGAGCTGTTTTTT. This codes for CASSAPAGRTGELFF. Full variable domain (rest looked up from reference TRBV7-9 and TRBJ2-2): DTGVSQNPRHKITKRGQNVTFRCDPISEHNRLYWYRQTLGQGPEFLTYFQNEAQLEKSRLLSDRFSAERPKGSFSTLEIQRTEQGDSAMYLCASSAPAGRTGELFFGEGSRLTVL.

The rearrangement uses TRBV7-8 and TRBJ1-5; D gene uncertain. Trimming cost V 5 bases and J 0 bases, with 5 bases left between them. Germline CDR1 and CDR2: SGHVS and FQNEAQ. The CDR3 contains 13 residues. The CDR3 DNA reads TGTGCCAGCAGCCAATATAGCAATCAGCCCCAGCATTTT. Translation gives CASSQYSNQPQHF.

This rearrangement joins TRBV9 to TRBJ2-1; 7 nucleotides agree with TRBD2. This CDR3 has 16 residues. The J segment lost 3 bases and the V segment lost 0 bases, leaving 6 bases of the junction unmatched. Germline lookup yields CDR1 SGDLS and CDR2 YYNGEE. The CDR3 coding sequence is TGTGCCAGCAGCGTAGAGCTAGCGGACTACTACAATGAGCAGTTCTTC. This encodes CASSVELADYYNEQFF.

The gene calls are TRBV5-1 and TRBJ2-2; 10 bases fit TRBD1. J gave up 0 bases and V 3 bases, and 2 bases lay outside the gene matches. The CDR3 consists of 16 residues. Germline V gene lookup returns CDR1 SGHRS and CDR2 YFSETQ. CDR3: CASSWGQGTNTGELFF. CDR3 sequence (DNA): TGCGCCAGCAGCTGGGGACAGGGGACGAACACCGGGGAGCTGTTTTTT.

This clone was detected only a few times. V gene TRBV3-1 (or the pseudogene TRBV3-2) combines with J gene TRBJ2-7, with 12 bases fitting TRBD2. Germline assignment: CDR1 LGHDT and CDR2 YNNKEL (reference sequence). The CDR3 covers 16 residues. J gave up 6 bases and V 5 bases, and 11 bases lay outside the gene matches. In nucleotides, the CDR3 is TGTGCCAGCAGCGATAGCCCTAGCGGGGGGGCCCTCGAGCAGTACTTC. Protein: CASSDSPSGGALEQYF.

The chain is built from TRBV18 and TRBJ2-2; the D gene is possibly TRBD1 (5 bases). The CDR3 totals 14 residues. Looked up from germline, CDR1 is KGHSH and CDR2 is LQKENI. V lost 1 base and J lost 4, with 7 bases in between. CDR3: CASSPQGFTGELFF. The CDR3 DNA reads TGTGCCAGCTCACCACAGGGGTTCACCGGGGAGCTGTTTTTT.

V is TRBV30 and J is TRBJ1-1; D is undetermined. Germline values: CDR1 GTSNPN, CDR2 SVGIG (reference sequence). V was clipped by 2 bases and J by 6 bases, with 13 bases between them. The CDR3 loop spans 13 amino acids. CDR3 coding DNA: TGTGCCTGGAGTTCAAACCATTTGGCTGAAGCTTTCTTT. This sequence encodes CAWSSNHLAEAFF.

The V and J genes are TRBV5-6 and TRBJ1-1; no firm D call. Trimming removed 5 bases at V and 3 bases at J, with 14 bases between. The CDR3 contains 14 residues. Germline-derived CDR1 and CDR2 are SGHDT and YYEEEE. The CDR3 DNA sequence: TGTGCCAGCAGTCGGAGTGGTGGCGACACTGAAGCTTTCTTT. This translates into CASSRSGGDTEAFF.

This chain connects TRBV27 to TRBJ1-1; D is unresolved. Germline V gene sequence: CDR1 MNHEY, CDR2 SMNVEV (reference sequence). V lost 3 bases and J lost 0, with 8 bases in between. CDR3 length: 14 amino acids. The chain's CDR3 is CASSFSQLNTEAFF. CDR3 sequence (DNA): TGTGCCAGCAGTTTCAGTCAGTTGAACACTGAAGCTTTCTTT.

The chain has TRBV15 and TRBJ1-2, with D tentatively TRBD1 (6 bases). The CDR3 runs 13 residues. Trimming left V 5 bases short and J 2 bases short, with 9 bases between. Germline values: CDR1 LNHNV, CDR2 YYDKDF (reference sequence). For the CDR3, the DNA is TGTGCCACCAGCGCAGGGGAGAACTATGGCTACACCTTC. It encodes CATSAGENYGYTF.

This clone turned up a few times. This rearrangement joins TRBV6-5 to TRBJ2-7; 10 bases match TRBD1. The CDR3 length is 14 residues. Germline CDR1 and CDR2: MNHEY and SVGAGI. J lost 4 bases, V lost 6 bases, and 6 bases had no gene match. The CDR3 coding sequence is TGTGCCAGCAGGAGACAGGGGGCAACTTACGAGCAGTACTTC. As protein: CASRRQGATYEQYF.

The CDR3 DNA follows: TGTGCCAGCTCACCGCAGTCCCCCAATGAGCAGTTCTTC. Translation: CASSPQSPNEQFF. The gene calls are TRBV18 and TRBJ2-1; no definite D call. V was cut by 3 bases and J by 6 bases, with 9 bases left in between. Germline CDR1 reads KGHSH; CDR2 reads LQKENI. There are 13 residues in the CDR3.

J is TRBJ2-5 and V is TRBV5-6, with 7 bases that match TRBD2. Losses at the gene ends were 1 base for V and 9 bases for J; bases not matched to a gene: 12. Germline V gene data show CDR1 as SGHDT and CDR2 as YYEEEE. The CDR3 sequence is 15 residues long. The CDR3 region is CASSLRFGSAGAQYF. The CDR3 DNA follows: TGTGCCAGCAGCTTGAGGTTCGGGTCGGCGGGGGCCCAGTACTTC.

This clone is labeled as medium-sized. The chain uses TRBV7-3 and TRBJ1-5, with D maybe TRBD1 (6 bases). From germline, CDR1 is SGHTA and CDR2 FQGTGA. This CDR3 contains 15 residues. The V end lost 2 bases, the J end lost 1 base, and 9 bases lay between the germline ends. The CDR3 loop is CASSLSGVSNQPQHF. The DNA of the CDR3 is TGTGCCAGCAGCTTATCAGGGGTCAGCAATCAGCCCCAGCATTTT.

The V call is TRBV15, the J call TRBJ2-1, with 8 bases aligning to TRBD2. Germline V gene data show CDR1 as LNHNV and CDR2 as YYDKDF (reference sequence). This CDR3 region has 12 residues. V trimming: 6 bases; J trimming: 15 bases; junction bases outside the gene matches: 10. The CDR3 sequence: CATREGTRSPFF. The CDR3 nucleotides are TGTGCCACCAGGGAAGGGACTAGGTCGCCGTTCTTC.

The chain links TRBV11-3 to TRBJ2-6; D call uncertain. The CDR3 spans 13 residues. V lost 5 bases, J lost 1 base, and 3 bases lay in between. Germline V lookup: CDR1 SGHNT, CDR2 YENEEA. The CDR3 protein is CASSVSGANVLTF. The CDR3 region has the DNA TGTGCCAGCAGCGTATCTGGGGCCAACGTCCTGACTTTC.

The gene calls are TRBV11-3 and TRBJ1-1; 8 bases are shared with TRBD1. J gave up 3 bases and V 1 base, and 1 base lay outside the gene matches. CDR3 length equals 14 residues. Germline lookup yields CDR1 SGHNT and CDR2 YENEEA. The CDR3 nucleotides are TGTGCCAGCAGCTTAGCAGGGGGCGACACTGAAGCTTTCTTT. This encodes CASSLAGGDTEAFF.

The V call is TRBV7-8, the J call TRBJ2-3; 12 bases match TRBD2. This CDR3 region has 16 residues. The germline CDR1 and CDR2 sequences are SGHVS and FQNEAQ. The V gene end was trimmed by 5 bases and the J gene end by 13 bases; junction bases not matched to a gene: 16. The CDR3 bases are TGTGCCAGCAGCGGTAGGAGCGGACTAGCGGGATTCGCAGAGTATTTT. Protein sequence: CASSGRSGLAGFAEYF.

The CDR3 spells CASSWTSGSTDTQYF. CDR3 sequence (DNA): TGTGCCAGCAGCTGGACTAGCGGAAGCACAGATACGCAGTATTTT. The chain combines TRBV5-8 with TRBJ2-3; 10 bases are a match to TRBD2. Germline lookup yields CDR1 SGHTS and CDR2 YDEGEE. This CDR3 spans 15 amino acids. V shed 3 bases, J shed 0 bases, and the junction held 1 base outside the gene matches.

The chain joins TRBV6-5 to TRBJ1-1; D perhaps matches TRBD1 (6 bases). The germline V gene has CDR1 MNHEY and CDR2 SVGAGI. The ends were cut back, 4 bases at V and 6 bases at J, with 12 bases in the middle. The CDR3 is made up of 13 amino acids. This CDR3 reads CASSSPQGSEAFF. The CDR3 bases are TGTGCCAGCAGTTCCCCGCAGGGGTCTGAAGCTTTCTTT.

V usage is TRBV15 and J usage is TRBJ1-2; perhaps TRBD1 as D (5 bases). CDR1 is LNHNV, CDR2 YYDKDF, per germline (reference sequence). The CDR3 covers 16 residues. V was cut by 0 bases and J by 7 bases, with 18 bases left in between. Written as DNA, the CDR3 is TGTGCCACCAGCAGAGATCTGTTGGGGGAAATAGGTGGCTACACCTTC. This translates into CATSRDLLGEIGGYTF.

This chain connects TRBV12-3 or TRBV12-4 to TRBJ1-5, with D perhaps TRBD1 (6 bases). CDR3 length: 12 amino acids. V dropped 6 bases and J dropped 4 bases, with 7 bases sitting between them. The CDR3 coding sequence is TGTGCCAGCAGGACAGGTAATCAGCCCCAGCATTTT. Translation gives CASRTGNQPQHF.

V is TRBV7-2 and J is TRBJ1-5; weak D call: TRBD1 (6 bases). CDR3 length equals 13 residues. The germline V and J ends were trimmed by 2 bases and 5 bases, with 7 bases remaining between them. The germline V gene has CDR1 SGHTA and CDR2 FQGNSA. The CDR3 DNA sequence: TGTGCCAGCAGCTTAAACAGGGATCAGCCCCAGCATTTT. Translating it yields CASSLNRDQPQHF.

V is TRBV30 and J is TRBJ2-1; D is uncertain. Trimming shortened V by 0 bases and J by 8 bases, and 8 bases separated the two germline ends. Germline V gene sequence: CDR1 GTSNPN, CDR2 SVGIG (reference sequence). The length of the CDR3 is 12 residues. In DNA form, the CDR3 reads TGTGCCTGGAGTGTACAATACCATGAGCAGTTCTTC. Translation: CAWSVQYHEQFF.